One TCR beta chain is described in this entry. Its antigen is not known. Treatment denoted: oral pan-JAK inhibitor, 5-10 mg twice daily. The data were taken from a study of CD8+ T cells in alopecia areata. Broader study findings: Normal-skin resident alphabeta T cells also appear among scalp sample sequences. Expanded CD8+ clones among the top 100, and scalp clonality, were significantly decreased by tofacitinib. Throughout tofacitinib, many expanded lesional clones continued to persist in scalp and blood.

Reverse transcription of extracted RNA yielded cDNA, which provided the sequencing template. Sequencing used immunoSEQ multiplex PCR; TCRdb keeps in-frame clones, though not all of them. The data show some 200,000 clones, 50% to 60% seen once. This receptor was obtained from a human donor with alopecia areata. Source: CD4+ T cells sorted from blood, taken at week 4, from a patient treated with tofacitinib.

This CDR3 is CSVAGRGPSYEQYF. The CDR3 nucleotides are TGCAGCGTTGCGGGAAGGGGGCCCTCCTACGAGCAGTACTTC. This chain uses TRBV29-1 with TRBJ2-7; 7 nucleotides align to TRBD1. The germline V gene has CDR1 SQVTM and CDR2 ANQGSEA. CDR3 length equals 14 residues. After removal of 4 bases from V and 0 bases from J, the junction contained 6 bases not matched to a gene.